The clone carrying this TCR beta chain was found once. Its antigen is undetermined. The data were produced by immunoSEQ multiplex PCR, yet TCRdb's version contains in-frame clones alone and is incomplete. The sample includes about 150,000 clones, 75% to 90% of them seen just once. This record belongs to a study of T cell responses to AZD1222 COVID-19 vaccine. Findings and caveats of the study: Two AZD1222 doses significantly raised spike-specific TCR breadth and depth over controls. With dominance at 160-218 and 743-854, vaccine-associated CD4 TCRs spanned spike. Donors in the cohort were predominantly white British and more often female, and clonal diversity was possibly underestimated. AZD1222 recipients seropositive at baseline numbered only six or seven.

V was shortened by 5 bases and J by 6 bases, with 14 bases between the two germline ends. The CDR3 is 13 amino acids. CDR1 and CDR2 from the germline V gene are SEHNR and FQNEAQ (reference sequence). The sample in question was peripheral blood, obtained 28 days after the second AZD1222 dose. The V call is TRBV7-9, the J call TRBJ2-7, with D possibly matching TRBD2 (6 bases). The clonotype comes from an adult who received the AZD1222 COVID-19 vaccine. The CDR3, as DNA: TGTGCCAGCAGCCCGGGGGTCCGACTCGAGCAGTACTTC. It encodes CASSPGVRLEQYF. Drawing the rest from reference TRBV7-9 and TRBJ2-7, the complete variable domain is DTGVSQNPRHKITKRGQNVTFRCDPISEHNRLYWYRQTLGQGPEFLTYFQNEAQLEKSRLLSDRFSAERPKGSFSTLEIQRTEQGDSAMYLCASSPGVRLEQYFGPGTRLTVT.